Below, 18 T cell receptor beta chains from the same sample are listed, as sequenced in a study of T-cell memory formation after mild COVID-19. TCRdb independently ran MiXCR on the 5' RACE reads; one entry per CDR3 protein. Here the sample spans more than 300,000 distinct CDR3 sequences, roughly 19% being singletons. The specimen sequenced was PBMCs or a T cell subset sorted from them (not recorded which). The receptors here all came from a man younger than 30 who had mild COVID-19 (a few samples of this study predate the infection). Cell type and time point are not known.

In regard to this clonotype: One end of the junction fails to match germline, which may point to a read error. This sequence joins TRBV18 and TRBJ1-1; D perhaps matches TRBD1 (6 bases). The CDR3 has 13 residues. Looked up from germline, CDR1 is KGHSH and CDR2 is LQKENI. The CDR3 region is CVSSSDRNTEAFF. The CDR3, as DNA: TGTGTCAGCTCATCGGACAGAAACACTGAAGCTTTCTTT.

The V and J genes are TRBV7-2 and TRBJ2-5; 10 nucleotides align to TRBD1. V lost 1 base, J lost 0 bases, and 5 bases stayed unmatched. From germline, CDR1 is SGHTA and CDR2 FQGNSA. CDR3 length: 17 residues. In DNA, the CDR3 is TGTGCCAGCAGCTTAGGCGGGACAGGGGACTACCAAGAGACCCAGTACTTC. Translated, it gives CASSLGGTGDYQETQYF. Full variable domain (missing parts from reference TRBV7-2 and TRBJ2-5): GAGVSQSPSNKVTEKGKDVELRCDPISGHTALYWYRQSLGQGLEFLIYFQGNSAPDKSGLPSDRFSAERTGGSVSTLTIQRTQQEDSAVYLCASSLGGTGDYQETQYFGPGTRLLVL.

The chain is built from TRBV6-5 and TRBJ2-2, with a tentative D call TRBD1 (5 bases). The CDR3 spans 18 residues. Germline CDR1 reads MNHEY; CDR2 reads SVGAGI. Trimming cost V 2 bases and J 5 bases, with 21 bases left between them. This CDR3 reads CASSYTVLRARSTGELFF. In DNA form, the CDR3 reads TGTGCCAGCAGTTACACCGTTCTCAGGGCCAGGAGTACCGGGGAGCTGTTTTTT.

CDR3 in amino acids: CTSGGWGTEAFF. The CDR3 DNA sequence: TGCACCAGCGGGGGATGGGGCACTGAAGCTTTCTTT. The chain has TRBV29-1 and TRBJ1-1, with D possibly being TRBD1 (5 bases). CDR3 length equals 12 residues. Germline V gives CDR1 SQVTM, CDR2 ANQGSEA.

This clonotype has only a few counts. The CDR3 here is CSARPMDPNHLAKNIQYF. The CDR3 nucleotides are TGCAGTGCTAGACCCATGGACCCTAATCATCTAGCCAAAAACATTCAGTACTTC. This rearrangement joins TRBV20-1 to TRBJ2-4; D remains ambiguous. V lost 2 bases and J lost 0, with 20 bases in between. The CDR3 covers 18 residues. Germline V CDR1 and CDR2: DFQATT, SNEGSKA (reference sequence).

CDR3 protein: CASRKLGVRGTEAFF. The CDR3 bases are TGTGCCAGCAGGAAACTCGGGGTAAGGGGCACTGAAGCTTTCTTT. The rearrangement joins TRBV7-2 to TRBJ1-1, with D perhaps TRBD1 (5 bases). The length of the CDR3 is 15 residues. Trimming removed 6 bases at V and 4 bases at J, with 18 bases between. CDR1 is SGHTA and CDR2 is FQGNSA in the germline V gene.

The chain employs TRBV15 and TRBJ2-5; TRBD2 agrees at 9 bases. V shed 0 bases, J shed 5 bases, and the junction held 1 base outside the gene matches. This CDR3 spans 14 amino acids. Per the germline V gene, CDR1 is LNHNV and CDR2 is YYDKDF (reference sequence). CDR3 in DNA: TGTGCCACCAGCAGAGATAGCGGGGGTGAGACCCAGTACTTC. This codes for CATSRDSGGETQYF.

The chain employs TRBV2 and TRBJ1-6; TRBD1 matches at 9 bases. The V segment lost 7 bases and the J segment 6 bases; nucleotides outside the gene matches: 1. The CDR3 totals 13 residues. Per the germline V gene, CDR1 is SNHLY and CDR2 is FYNNEI. The CDR3 reads CASKGQGNSPLHF. The DNA of the CDR3 is TGTGCCAGCAAGGGACAGGGTAATTCACCCCTCCACTTT.

This clonotype came up many times. This chain uses TRBV24-1 with TRBJ1-2; perhaps TRBD1 as D (5 bases). V dropped 10 bases and J dropped 6 bases, with 20 bases sitting between them. The CDR3 loop spans 14 amino acids. The germline V gene encodes CDR1 KGHDR and CDR2 SFDVKD. CDR3 coding DNA: TGTGCCACTCAGACCAACGGGGCCTTGGATGGCTACACCTTC. It yields the protein CATQTNGALDGYTF.

The chain joins TRBV10-3 to TRBJ2-1; D not certain. The CDR3 sequence is 15 residues long. Germline CDR1 ENHRY, CDR2 SYGVKD. V lost 3 bases and J lost 0, with 9 bases in between. DNA for the CDR3: TGTGCCATCAGTGAATTTTCTAGCTCCTACAATGAGCAGTTCTTC. Its translation is CAISEFSSSYNEQFF.

In its sample, this clonotype was seen a few times. The V and J genes are TRBV6-2 or TRBV6-3 and TRBJ1-1; no firm D call. Per the germline V gene, CDR1 is MNHEY and CDR2 is SVGEGT. V was cut by 5 bases and J by 3 bases, with 13 bases left in between. This CDR3 contains 14 residues. The DNA of the CDR3 is TGTGCCAGCAGTCATCGGCTTCGGGACACTGAAGCTTTCTTT. Translating gives CASSHRLRDTEAFF.

The V call is TRBV6-5, the J call TRBJ1-2; 7 bases fit TRBD1. J was trimmed by 6 bases and V by 1 base; bases with no gene match: 14. This CDR3 region has 17 residues. From germline, CDR1 is MNHEY and CDR2 SVGAGI. Here the CDR3 DNA reads TGTGCCAGCAGTTACTTCTTCCGGGACAGCCTATCCGATGGCTACACCTTC. It yields the protein CASSYFFRDSLSDGYTF.

Ten or more counts support this clonotype. J is TRBJ1-1 and V is TRBV6-5, with unresolved D. V lost 2 bases and J 0 bases, leaving 10 bases between the germline ends. This CDR3 comprises 15 residues. Germline V CDR1 and CDR2: MNHEY, SVGAGI. The CDR3 bases are TGTGCCAGCAGTTACCACAGTTCCATGAACACTGAAGCTTTCTTT. Its translation: CASSYHSSMNTEAFF.

The V and J genes are TRBV9 and TRBJ2-1; possibly TRBD2 for D (6 bases). The CDR3 is 15 amino acids. The germline CDR1 and CDR2 sequences are SGDLS and YYNGEE. V was cut by 3 bases and J by 0 bases, with 10 bases left in between. The CDR3 sequence is CASSERGSSYNEQFF. For the CDR3, the DNA is TGTGCCAGCAGCGAACGGGGGTCCTCCTACAATGAGCAGTTCTTC.

With respect to this clonotype: One end of the junction does not line up with germline, which may come from a read error. The V and J genes are TRBV2 and TRBJ2-3; 7 bases match TRBD1. This CDR3 region has 14 residues. The V gene's germline CDR1 is SNHLY and CDR2 FYNNEI. The CDR3 DNA is TGTGCCAGCAGTCCTGGACAGGTCACAGATACGCAGAATTTT. Its protein product is CASSPGQVTDTQNF.

This clonotype turned up a few times. V gene TRBV5-1 combines with J gene TRBJ2-7; possibly TRBD1 for D (6 bases). Germline values: CDR1 SGHRS, CDR2 YFSETQ. This CDR3 has 14 residues. The germline V and J ends were trimmed by 4 bases and 0 bases, with 11 bases remaining between them. The CDR3 bases are TGCGCCAGCAGCAAAAGGACAGACTCCTACGAGCAGTACTTC. Residues: CASSKRTDSYEQYF.

This clonotype was detected a few times. The chain joins TRBV9 to TRBJ2-5; 9 bases match TRBD2. Losses at the gene ends were 0 bases for V and 5 bases for J; bases not matched to a gene: 8. CDR3 length equals 16 residues. CDR1 and CDR2 from the germline V gene are SGDLS and YYNGEE. The CDR3 is CASSVGSSGASETQYF. The CDR3 DNA reads as TGTGCCAGCAGCGTAGGGTCTAGCGGGGCTTCGGAGACCCAGTACTTC.

This clonotype was seen only a few times. The DNA is left out, because the CDR3 cannot be placed on it with certainty; the CDR3 is given as TCRdb lists it. This sequence joins TRBV3-1 and TRBJ2-2; TRBD1 reflects the table's D call only, with no check against the DNA. Germline V lookup: CDR1 LGHDT, CDR2 YNNKEL (reference sequence). A total of 13 residues make up the CDR3, ends included. The chain's CDR3 is CASSEQGPGSCFF.